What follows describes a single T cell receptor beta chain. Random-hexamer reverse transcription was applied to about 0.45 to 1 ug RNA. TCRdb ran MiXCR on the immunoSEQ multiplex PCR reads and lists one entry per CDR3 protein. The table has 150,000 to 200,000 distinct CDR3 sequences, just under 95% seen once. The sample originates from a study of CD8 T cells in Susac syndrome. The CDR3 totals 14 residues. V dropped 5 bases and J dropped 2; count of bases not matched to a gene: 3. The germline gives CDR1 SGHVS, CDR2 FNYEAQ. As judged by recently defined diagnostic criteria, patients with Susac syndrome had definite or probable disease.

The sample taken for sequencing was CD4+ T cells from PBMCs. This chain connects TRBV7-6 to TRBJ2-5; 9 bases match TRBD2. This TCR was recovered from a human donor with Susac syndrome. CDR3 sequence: CASSAAGGQETQYF. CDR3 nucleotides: TGTGCCAGCAGCGCCGCGGGGGGGCAAGAGACCCAGTACTTC.